A single T cell receptor (beta chain) is shown here with its context. Germline loops: CDR1 ENHRY, CDR2 SYGVKD. This CDR3 region has 15 residues. Trimming left V 2 bases short and J 3 bases short, with 13 bases between. The sample originates from a study of a mutant IDH1 vaccine in newly diagnosed glioma. Overall study: Treatment recipients were about 60% male and around 40% female, and their mean age was roughly 40 years.

Time point defined: baseline, week 1 (first vaccination visit). Sample treatment: pre-vaccination baseline after standard-of-care therapy. The donors' diagnosis was new WHO grade 3 or 4 astrocytoma that was IDH1-mutant and ATRX-lost. Profiled with immunoSEQ multiplex PCR; TCRdb holds only in-frame clones, not every one. The table has more than 80,000 clones, roughly four fifths seen once. The chain combines TRBV10-3 with TRBJ1-1; tentatively, D is TRBD1 (5 bases). The material sequenced was PBMCs, taken from a glioma patient treated with radiotherapy, temozolomide or both. The receptor's source is a woman between 50 and 59 years old with glioma. Here the CDR3 reads CAISERGGDHTEAFF. The CDR3 DNA is TGTGCCATCAGTGAGCGTGGGGGGGACCACACTGAAGCTTTCTTT.